The TCR beta chain described here comes from a study of T cell responses to AZD1222 COVID-19 vaccine. TCRdb keeps only in-frame clones here, not all; method: immunoSEQ multiplex PCR. The table includes some 180,000 clones, roughly 92% detected once. As regards this clone: The antigen is undetermined.

This CDR3 contains 15 residues. Germline values: CDR1 SGHNT, CDR2 YYREEE (reference sequence). Trimming at V came to 3 bases and at J to 4 bases, leaving 6 bases not matched to a gene. Whole-study findings and limits: Vaccination with two AZD1222 doses was followed by a rise in Spike-specific TCR breadth and depth. Baseline testing showed seropositivity in only a handful of AZD1222 recipients. Repertoires were collected only later (after the peak T cell response had occurred).

This rearrangement joins TRBV5-4 to TRBJ2-5, with TRBD1 matching over 10 bases. Sample: peripheral blood, taken 28 days after the second AZD1222 dose. This sequence originates from an adult who received the AZD1222 COVID-19 vaccine. In DNA form, the CDR3 reads TGTGCCAGCAGCTCATCGGGACAGGGGAGAGAGACCCAGTACTTC. Its translation is CASSSSGQGRETQYF.